This T cell receptor beta chain was sequenced during a study of blood T cells in healthy people across ages. Study results and limitations: Whereas aged donors had fewer naive CD4+ cells, long-lived donors had more of them and higher diversity.

Healthy Caucasians from Russia aged about 6 to 95 served as donors. Germline V gene data show CDR1 as DFQATT and CDR2 as SNEGSKA (reference sequence). The CDR3 spans 15 residues. The germline V and J ends were trimmed by 5 bases and 11 bases, with 27 bases remaining between them. Details on this clonotype: The antigen is unknown.

Primed by a sample-barcoded 5' primer and a J-beta primer mix, a second PCR proceeded for roughly 6 to 12 cycles. A 12-random-nucleotide template-switch adaptor tagged each cDNA molecule. Samples each returned at least 2.5 million CDR3-containing paired-end reads. TCRdb fed the 5' RACE reads into MiXCR, producing one record per CDR3 protein. The sample shows 1.5 million to 2 million distinct CDR3 sequences, approximately 30% of them seen only once. The sequence was obtained from a woman aged 25 to 39 in good health. What was sequenced was blood. The chain combines TRBV20-1 with TRBJ2-5, with TRBD2 as a possible D gene (6 bases). The CDR3 DNA sequence: TGCAGTGCTCCCGGGACGAGCGAGGGATTTCGGGGGCAGTACTTC. It yields the protein CSAPGTSEGFRGQYF.